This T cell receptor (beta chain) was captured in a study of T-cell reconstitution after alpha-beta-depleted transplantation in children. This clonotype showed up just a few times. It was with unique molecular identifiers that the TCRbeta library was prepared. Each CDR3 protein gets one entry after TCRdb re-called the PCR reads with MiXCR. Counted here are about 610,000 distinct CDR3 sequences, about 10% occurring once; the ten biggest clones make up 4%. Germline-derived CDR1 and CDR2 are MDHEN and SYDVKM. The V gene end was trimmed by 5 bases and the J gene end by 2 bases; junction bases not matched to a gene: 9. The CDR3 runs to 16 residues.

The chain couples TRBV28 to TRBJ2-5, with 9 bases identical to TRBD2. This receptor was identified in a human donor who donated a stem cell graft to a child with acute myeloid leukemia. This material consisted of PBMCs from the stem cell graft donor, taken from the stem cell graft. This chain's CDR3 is CASSLTGTSLQETQYF. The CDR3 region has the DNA TGTGCCAGCAGTCTCACCGGGACTAGCCTTCAAGAGACCCAGTACTTC.